Listed here are 26 T cell receptor beta chains from one sample, sequenced in a study of T cell responses to AZD1222 COVID-19 vaccine (dated by TCRdb to about 2021). The label giving this sample's time point can be read as: about 28 days (+/-7) after the second vaccine dose. Library preparation employed the immunoSEQ multiplex PCR assay. TCRdb mirrors the immuneACCESS table, restricted to in-frame sequences. Some clones are absent from its copies; in checked studies, under half trace to an unresolved V gene, and the reason for the others is unknown. The sample includes around 150,000 clones, with 80% to 95% observed a single time. 3% to 4% of the sample comes from the top ten. The input for sequencing was peripheral blood, taken 28 days after the second AZD1222 dose. The receptors originated from an adult who received the AZD1222 COVID-19 vaccine.

This clone came up once. The CDR3 region is CASLRAEDTEAFF. The CDR3 DNA reads TGTGCCAGCTTGAGGGCAGAAGACACTGAAGCTTTCTTT. This rearrangement joins TRBV18 to TRBJ1-1; D unresolved. The CDR3 sequence is 13 residues long. CDR1 and CDR2 (germline): KGHSH, LQKENI. Trimming cost V 7 bases and J 3 bases, with 12 bases left between them.

V usage is TRBV12-5 and J usage is TRBJ2-3; D not resolved. CDR3 length: 13 amino acids. Germline CDR1 and CDR2: LGHNT and FRNRAP. V was trimmed by 6 bases and J by 1 base, leaving 8 bases between them. CDR3 nucleotide sequence: TGTGCTAGTGGGTTCAGTGGCACAGATACGCAGTATTTT. Protein sequence: CASGFSGTDTQYF.

The chain joins TRBV28 to TRBJ1-2; a weak D match, TRBD1 (6 bases). Germline V gene sequence: CDR1 MDHEN, CDR2 SYDVKM. Trimming left V 5 bases short and J 4 bases short, with 14 bases between. The length of the CDR3 is 14 residues. The CDR3 protein is CASSVPTGSYGYTF. DNA of the CDR3: TGTGCCAGCAGTGTCCCCACAGGGTCCTATGGCTACACCTTC.

V usage is TRBV6-6 and J usage is TRBJ2-6, with D possibly matching TRBD1 (9 bases). Germline CDR1 reads MNHNY; CDR2 reads SVGAGI (reference sequence). There are 20 residues in the CDR3. The germline V and J ends were trimmed by 5 bases and 2 bases, with 25 bases remaining between them. CDR3 protein: CASSRYGRGQGVPGANVLTF. Here the CDR3 DNA reads TGTGCCAGCAGTCGGTACGGGAGGGGACAGGGTGTCCCTGGGGCCAACGTCCTGACTTTC.

The chain links TRBV28 to TRBJ1-6; D gene ambiguous. V gave up 5 bases and J gave up 1 base, with 9 bases separating them. The CDR3 is made up of 15 amino acids. Germline CDR1 is MDHEN and CDR2 is SYDVKM. The CDR3 sequence: CASSPRSSYNSPLHF. Here the CDR3 DNA reads TGTGCCAGCAGTCCGAGGAGTTCCTATAATTCACCCCTCCACTTT.

This chain links TRBV5-6 with TRBJ1-1; a possible D gene is TRBD1 (5 bases). The V end was cut by 5 bases, the J end by 1 base, with 12 bases between. The CDR3 extends over 14 amino acids. Germline V lookup: CDR1 SGHDT, CDR2 YYEEEE. In nucleotides, the CDR3 is TGTGCCAGCAGGGCCCGTGGGGGGAACACTGAAGCTTTCTTT. It translates to CASRARGGNTEAFF.

This clone was observed a single time. V is TRBV5-1 and J is TRBJ2-2; the match to TRBD2 covers 13 bases. CDR1 is SGHRS, CDR2 YFSETQ, per germline. With 3 bases clipped from V and 5 bases from J, the junction kept 7 bases outside the gene matches. CDR3 size: 17 residues. The CDR3 protein is CASSSPGLAGSTGELFF. CDR3 coding DNA: TGCGCCAGCAGCTCCCCGGGACTAGCGGGGTCTACCGGGGAGCTGTTTTTT.

This rearrangement joins TRBV12-3 or TRBV12-4 to TRBJ1-2; D gene ambiguous. The CDR3 has 12 residues. The V end lost 0 bases, the J end lost 7 bases, and 6 bases lay between the germline ends. CDR3 coding DNA: TGTGCCAGCAGTTTAGCCGCGGCTGGCTACACCTTC. This codes for CASSLAAAGYTF.

The rearrangement links TRBV5-1 to TRBJ1-6; no clear D gene. Trimming removed 3 bases from V and 9 bases from J, with 16 bases in between. CDR3 length: 15 amino acids. The germline gives CDR1 SGHRS, CDR2 YFSETQ. CDR3 loop: CASSSETVERSPLHF. The CDR3 nucleotides are TGCGCCAGCAGCTCGGAGACCGTAGAGCGTTCACCCCTCCACTTT.

This chain links TRBV24-1 with TRBJ1-5; D gene uncertain. Germline V gene lookup returns CDR1 KGHDR and CDR2 SFDVKD. There are 14 residues in the CDR3. V lost 5 bases, J lost 7 bases, and 14 bases lay in between. DNA for the CDR3: TGTGCCACCAGTGCCTCTGGGATGGGCCAGCCCCAGCATTTT. Translating gives CATSASGMGQPQHF.

The chain recombines TRBV6-5 with TRBJ1-2; D ambiguous. The germline gives CDR1 MNHEY, CDR2 SVGAGI. The CDR3 covers 12 residues. Trimming took off 4 bases at V and 4 bases at J, with 7 bases between the two ends. The CDR3 sequence is CASSSSFYGYTF. CDR3 DNA sequence: TGTGCCAGCAGTTCCAGCTTCTATGGCTACACCTTC.

This chain uses TRBV29-1 with TRBJ2-7; TRBD1 aligns across 8 bases. Germline V gene lookup returns CDR1 SQVTM and CDR2 ANQGSEA. The CDR3 length is 16 residues. V was clipped by 6 bases and J by 6 bases; unmatched bases: 19. CDR3 amino acids: CSVTPTTGTGWSEQYF. The CDR3 DNA follows: TGCAGCGTGACGCCGACCACCGGGACAGGCTGGTCCGAGCAGTACTTC.

This sequence joins TRBV9 and TRBJ1-3, with TRBD1 matching 11 bases. This CDR3 is 17 amino acids long. Germline V gives CDR1 SGDLS, CDR2 YYNGEE. Unmatched junction bases numbered 6, after V lost 4 bases and J lost 0 bases. For the CDR3, the DNA is TGTGCCAGCAGCAGCGGGACAGGGGGTAACTCTGGAAACACCATATATTTT. Its protein product is CASSSGTGGNSGNTIYF. The variable domain in full, with the rest retrieved from reference TRBV9 and TRBJ1-3, is DSGVTQTPKHLITATGQRVTLRCSPRSGDLSVYWYQQSLDQGLQFLIQYYNGEERAKGNILERFSAQQFPDLHSELNLSSLELGDSALYFCASSSGTGGNSGNTIYFGEGSWLTVV.

The V call is TRBV15, the J call TRBJ2-7; D is unclear. This CDR3 is built from 18 residues. Germline lookup yields CDR1 LNHNV and CDR2 YYDKDF (reference sequence). V lost 0 bases to trimming and J lost 2 bases, with 20 bases between them. CDR3 amino acids: CATSRDFGSTSTTYEQYF. The CDR3 bases are TGTGCCACCAGCAGAGATTTTGGGTCCACCTCGACAACCTACGAGCAGTACTTC. The entire variable domain, with the rest obtained from reference TRBV15 and TRBJ2-7, is as follows: DAMVIQNPRYQVTQFGKPVTLSCSQTLNHNVMYWYQQKSSQAPKLLFHYYDKDFNNEADTPDNFQSRRPNTSFCFLDIRSPGLGDTAMYLCATSRDFGSTSTTYEQYFGPGTRLTVT.

As DNA, the CDR3 is TGTGCCAGCAGTGAAAATGTCGTGACAGGGGGATATGGCTACACCTTC. Its protein is CASSENVVTGGYGYTF. The V call is TRBV2, the J call TRBJ1-2, with TRBD1 matching 9 bases. This CDR3 contains 16 residues. J lost 5 bases, V lost 2 bases, and 9 bases had no gene match. Per the germline V gene, CDR1 is SNHLY and CDR2 is FYNNEI.

The chain has TRBV10-3 and TRBJ2-2; 12 nucleotides match TRBD2. Unmatched junction bases numbered 6, after V lost 7 bases and J lost 6 bases. Per germline, CDR1 ENHRY and CDR2 SYGVKD. The CDR3 length is 15 residues. The CDR3 DNA reads as TGTGCCATCAAAGGGGGACTAGCGGGCCCCGGGGAGCTGTTTTTT. This codes for CAIKGGLAGPGELFF.

The rearrangement joins TRBV7-2 to TRBJ2-2, with D unclear. This CDR3 region has 15 residues. Germline V lookup: CDR1 SGHTA, CDR2 FQGNSA. V shed 0 bases and J shed 9 bases, with 14 bases lying between them. The CDR3 DNA reads TGTGCCAGCAGCTTAGCGGTCACAGATGTTCGGGAGCTGTTTTTT. Its translation is CASSLAVTDVRELFF.

The chain combines TRBV7-9 with TRBJ1-6; the D is unclear. This CDR3 is built from 14 residues. V lost 1 base, J lost 8 bases, and 9 bases lay in between. CDR1 is SEHNR and CDR2 is FQNEAQ in the germline V gene (reference sequence). In nucleotides, the CDR3 is TGTGCCAGCAGCTTAGGAATCGGGGATTCACCCCTCCACTTT. Translated, it gives CASSLGIGDSPLHF.

V gene TRBV6-5 combines with J gene TRBJ2-5; perhaps TRBD2 as D (5 bases). This CDR3 comprises 13 residues. V gave up 6 bases and J gave up 1 base, with 9 bases separating them. Per germline, CDR1 MNHEY and CDR2 SVGAGI. CDR3 amino acids: CASRRTSQETQYF. CDR3 coding DNA: TGTGCCAGCAGGCGAACTAGCCAAGAGACCCAGTACTTC.

V usage is TRBV10-1 and J usage is TRBJ1-1; maybe TRBD1 (6 bases). In germline, CDR1 is WNHNN, CDR2 SYGVQD (reference sequence). V lost 0 bases to trimming and J lost 1 base, with 12 bases between them. The CDR3 length is 16 residues. The CDR3 DNA reads as TGCGCCAGCAGTGAGTCGGAGGGGGGCAGGAACACTGAAGCTTTCTTT. This gives the protein CASSESEGGRNTEAFF.

The chain carries TRBV6-5 and TRBJ2-3; D is possibly TRBD1 (6 bases). This CDR3 is 14 amino acids long. The V and J ends lost 8 bases and 3 bases respectively, with 15 bases between them. Germline CDR1 is MNHEY and CDR2 is SVGAGI. This CDR3 reads CASLRAGETDTQYF. The DNA for the CDR3 is TGTGCCAGCCTAAGGGCAGGGGAGACAGATACGCAGTATTTT.

This clone occurred once. The CDR3 region has the DNA TGTGCCAGCAGCCTGGGGACTAGCGGATTCGAGCAGTTCTTC. Its protein product is CASSLGTSGFEQFF. The chain combines TRBV5-6 with TRBJ2-1; 11 bases align to TRBD2. Germline loops: CDR1 SGHDT, CDR2 YYEEEE. The length of the CDR3 is 14 residues. V lost 4 bases, J lost 10 bases, and 7 bases stayed unmatched.

For this clone: Within the sample, other DNA sequences also encode this same CDR3. V and J are TRBV7-2 and TRBJ1-5, with a possible D match to TRBD1 (5 bases). Trimming left V 1 base short and J 5 bases short, with 6 bases between. CDR1 and CDR2 (germline): SGHTA, FQGNSA. This CDR3 spans 13 amino acids. The CDR3 DNA is TGTGCCAGCAGCTTAGGAGGGGATCAGCCCCAGCATTTT. This encodes CASSLGGDQPQHF.

Here the CDR3 DNA reads TGTGCCAGCAGCTTAGTAGGGAGACGCCAGCCCCAGCATTTT. Its protein product is CASSLVGRRQPQHF. V gene TRBV7-8 combines with J gene TRBJ1-5; unclear D gene. The ends were cut back, 1 base at V and 7 bases at J, with 11 bases in the middle. The CDR3 loop spans 14 amino acids. Germline values: CDR1 SGHVS, CDR2 FQNEAQ.

The chain employs TRBV3-1 (or the pseudogene TRBV3-2) and TRBJ2-5; possibly TRBD1 for D (5 bases). V gave up 3 bases and J gave up 1 base, with 9 bases separating them. Germline V lookup: CDR1 LGHDT, CDR2 YNNKEL (reference sequence). CDR3 length: 14 residues. The CDR3 here is CASSQDMIQETQYF. CDR3 nucleotide sequence: TGTGCCAGCAGCCAGGACATGATCCAAGAGACCCAGTACTTC.

Ten or more counts support this clone. The chain combines TRBV4-1 with TRBJ1-1; D uncertain. Deletions cut 0 bases from V and 1 base from J, with 15 bases between. CDR1 and CDR2 from the germline V gene are MGHRA and YSYEKL. This CDR3 is built from 17 residues. In nucleotides, the CDR3 is TGCGCCAGCAGCCAAGATCTGGGCAGATCCACGAACACTGAAGCTTTCTTT. Its protein product is CASSQDLGRSTNTEAFF.